These T cell receptor beta chains were read from a single sample in a study of PD-L1 blockade in urothelial cancer. The assay was immunoSEQ multiplex PCR, and TCRdb's table has in-frame clones only and misses some. The sample shows around 40,000 clones, 70% to 90% of them seen only once. This specimen consisted of PBMCs, obtained around atezolizumab (anti-PD-L1) treatment. The receptors shown here come from a man in his 70s with urothelial cancer. CDR3s include the opening cysteine and the closing phenylalanine or tryptophan. Each record gives: CDR3 protein, CDR3 DNA, clone size, V gene, D gene, J gene. D genes are given only for firm matches. Clone size is shown for a subset of rows, as once, few, many or a class of expanded clone.

CASSERQGLGYGYTF	TGTGCCAGTAGTGAAAGACAGGGACTAGGCTATGGCTACACCTTC	-	TRBV19	TRBD1	TRBJ1-2
CASSKQESGREQYF	TGTGCCAGCAGCAAACAGGAATCAGGGCGCGAGCAGTACTTC	-	TRBV6-6	-	TRBJ2-7
CASSEDSTSGFPYEQYF	TGCGCCAGCAGCGAGGACTCGACTAGCGGGTTTCCCTACGAGCAGTACTTC	-	TRBV5-1	TRBD2	TRBJ2-7
CATSRDYLAGAYEQYF	TGTGCCACCAGCAGAGATTACCTAGCGGGGGCCTACGAGCAGTACTTC	once	TRBV15	TRBD2	TRBJ2-7
CASSHRGTSGIYEQYF	TGCGCCAGCAGCCACCGAGGGACTAGCGGGATCTACGAGCAGTACTTC	medium-sized	TRBV4-1	TRBD2	TRBJ2-7
CAWSVRGDYGYTF	TGTGCCTGGAGTGTAAGGGGCGACTATGGCTACACCTTC	-	TRBV30	-	TRBJ1-2
CASSDSSGSGETQYF	TGTGCCAGCAGCGACTCTAGCGGGAGCGGAGAGACCCAGTACTTC	-	TRBV7-2	TRBD2	TRBJ2-5
CASSLSPGQVYNEQFF	TGTGCCAGTAGTTTGAGCCCGGGACAGGTCTACAATGAGCAGTTCTTC	-	TRBV19	TRBD1	TRBJ2-1
CASGQGTTEAFF	TGTGCCAGTGGCCAGGGGACAACTGAAGCTTTCTTT	-	TRBV2	-	TRBJ1-1
CASSFRGGGLEAFF	TGTGCCAGCAGCTTCCGGGGGGGAGGTCTAGAAGCTTTCTTT	-	TRBV5-4	-	TRBJ1-1
CASSETGWPQHF	TGTGCCAGCAGTGAAACAGGCTGGCCCCAGCATTTT	-	TRBV2	-	TRBJ1-5
CASSKGQGAVNEKLFF	TGTGCCAGCAGTAAGGGACAGGGGGCCGTTAATGAAAAACTGTTTTTT	-	TRBV28	TRBD1	TRBJ1-4
CASSSPTLLATNEKLFF	TGTGCCAGCAGCTCCCCTACCTTACTTGCAACTAATGAAAAACTGTTTTTT	-	TRBV7-6	-	TRBJ1-4
CSVGETEAFF	TGCAGCGTTGGGGAGACTGAAGCTTTCTTT	-	TRBV29-1	-	TRBJ1-1
CASSLAFSSYNEQFF	TGTGCCAGCAGCTTAGCCTTCAGCTCCTACAATGAGCAGTTCTTC	-	TRBV11-2	-	TRBJ2-1
CASSNFYEQYF	TGTGCCAGTAGTAACTTCTACGAGCAGTACTTC	-	TRBV19	-	TRBJ2-7
CASSPTGVQETQYF	TGTGCCAGCAGCCCGACAGGGGTCCAAGAGACCCAGTACTTC	-	TRBV4-2	TRBD1	TRBJ2-5
CASSAGHGGELFF	TGTGCCAGCAGCGCCGGACATGGCGGGGAGCTGTTTTTT	few	TRBV9	-	TRBJ2-2
CASSSFSGRGSYNEQFF	TGCGCCAGCAGCTCCTTTAGCGGGAGAGGGTCCTACAATGAGCAGTTCTTC	-	TRBV5-1	TRBD2	TRBJ2-1
CASSTLAGVTGELFF	TGTGCCAGTAGTACTTTAGCGGGAGTTACCGGGGAGCTGTTTTTT	-	TRBV19	TRBD2	TRBJ2-2
CASSYPTGTSYNEQFF	TGTGCCAGCAGTTACCCGACCGGGACTAGCTACAATGAGCAGTTCTTC	-	TRBV6-6	TRBD2	TRBJ2-1
CASRQGDQPQHF	TGTGCCAGTCGACAGGGGGATCAGCCCCAGCATTTT	few	TRBV19	TRBD1	TRBJ1-5
CAWSLGGTGYEQYF	TGTGCCTGGAGCCTAGGGGGAACAGGGTACGAGCAGTACTTC	-	TRBV30	-	TRBJ2-7
CASRRRDTTYEQYF	TGTGCCAGCAGACGCCGGGACACCACCTACGAGCAGTACTTC	-	TRBV28	-	TRBJ2-7
CSVAGQTDTQYF	TGCAGCGTTGCGGGACAGACCGATACGCAGTATTTT	-	TRBV29-1	TRBD1	TRBJ2-3
CAWTWGRRSEQYF	TGTGCCTGGACCTGGGGGAGGCGGTCCGAGCAGTACTTC	-	TRBV30	-	TRBJ2-7
CASSATYSETDTQYF	TGTGCCAGCAGTGCTACCTACTCCGAGACAGATACGCAGTATTTT	-	TRBV6-1	-	TRBJ2-3
CASSLGQGLTEAFF	TGTGCCAGTAGTTTAGGACAGGGACTCACTGAAGCTTTCTTT	-	TRBV19	TRBD1	TRBJ1-1
CASRRSDSSYEQYF	TGTGCCAGCAGGAGGTCGGACTCGTCCTACGAGCAGTACTTC	-	TRBV28	-	TRBJ2-7
CATSIGQDNEQFF	TGTGCCACCAGCATCGGACAGGACAATGAGCAGTTCTTC	-	TRBV15	TRBD1	TRBJ2-1
CASSLEGANYGYTF	TGCGCCAGCAGCTTGGAGGGGGCAAACTATGGCTACACCTTC	-	TRBV5-1	TRBD1	TRBJ1-2
CASSFHGGSGDTQYF	TGTGCCAGCAGTTTCCACGGGGGATCGGGCGATACGCAGTATTTT	-	TRBV6-4	-	TRBJ2-3
CASRPSGGDNQPQHF	TGTGCCAGCAGACCTAGCGGTGGAGACAATCAGCCCCAGCATTTT	-	TRBV7-9	-	TRBJ1-5
CASSVEGGWFNEQYF	TGTGCCAGCAGTGTAGAGGGGGGGTGGTTTAACGAGCAGTACTTC	-	TRBV28	-	TRBJ2-7
CASGLLPIPGNEQFF	TGTGCTAGTGGTCTTCTCCCGATCCCGGGGAATGAGCAGTTCTTC	-	TRBV12-5	-	TRBJ2-1
CATRTSLFSYEQYF	TGTGCCACCCGGACTAGTTTGTTTTCCTACGAGCAGTACTTC	-	TRBV10-3	TRBD2	TRBJ2-7
CATSRVAGNYEQYF	TGTGCCACCAGCAGAGTGGCGGGGAACTACGAGCAGTACTTC	-	TRBV15	-	TRBJ2-7
CASSEGQPRGNQPQHF	TGTGCCAGCAGTGAGGGACAACCTAGGGGCAATCAGCCCCAGCATTTT	once	TRBV2	-	TRBJ1-5
CAISDPGTANSYEQYF	TGTGCCATCAGTGATCCCGGGACAGCGAACTCCTACGAGCAGTACTTC	-	TRBV10-3	TRBD1	TRBJ2-7
CASSSGSGTVDYGYTF	TGTGCCAGCAGCTCCGGGTCCGGGACAGTAGACTATGGCTACACCTTC	-	TRBV7-9	TRBD1	TRBJ1-2
CASSYSSQGDTEAFF	TGTGCCAGCAGTTACTCGTCCCAGGGGGACACTGAAGCTTTCTTT	-	TRBV6-5	TRBD1	TRBJ1-1
CASTVGGGYEQYF	TGTGCCAGCACAGTCGGGGGGGGCTACGAGCAGTACTTC	-	TRBV21-1	-	TRBJ2-7
CASSVGPRGMGNTGELFF	TGCGCCAGCAGCGTGGGTCCTCGCGGGATGGGGAACACCGGGGAGCTGTTTTTT	once	TRBV5-1	-	TRBJ2-2
CASSSRQGSPFF	TGTGCCAGCAGCAGTCGACAGGGTTCACCGTTCTTC	few	TRBV13	TRBD1	TRBJ2-1
CASQLQGARIQKAFF	TGTGCCAGCCAACTTCAGGGGGCGAGGATACAAAAAGCTTTCTTT	-	TRBV19	TRBD1	TRBJ1-1
CASSSASAQETQYF	TGTGCCAGCAGCTCTGCTAGCGCTCAAGAGACCCAGTACTTC	-	TRBV7-9	-	TRBJ2-5
CASSVTGFRAGELFF	TGCGCCAGCAGCGTAACGGGGTTCCGAGCCGGGGAGCTGTTTTTT	-	TRBV5-1	-	TRBJ2-2
CASSLSGSGVSPFF	TGTGCCAGCAGCTTAAGTGGTAGCGGGGTCTCGCCGTTCTTC	-	TRBV7-2	TRBD2	TRBJ2-1
CASSPGPTQDEQFF	TGTGCCAGCAGCCCCGGTCCTACGCAGGATGAGCAGTTCTTC	-	TRBV11-3	-	TRBJ2-1
CASSQALGSGNTIYF	TGTGCCAGCAGCCAGGCTTTGGGCTCTGGAAACACCATATATTTT	-	TRBV7-9	-	TRBJ1-3
CASSHPDRVGQPQHF	TGCGCCAGCAGCCACCCGGACAGGGTGGGTCAGCCCCAGCATTTT	-	TRBV4-1	TRBD1	TRBJ1-5
CASVTSRGLTGELFF	TGTGCCAGCGTCACCAGTAGAGGATTAACCGGGGAGCTGTTTTTT	-	TRBV18	-	TRBJ2-2
CASSLWDRGLGYTF	TGTGCCAGCAGCTTGTGGGACAGGGGGCTTGGCTACACCTTC	once	TRBV7-9	TRBD1	TRBJ1-2